This T cell receptor beta chain was identified during a study of response to subunit inactivated influenza vaccine. MiXCR was run by TCRdb on the RT-PCR reads, yielding one entry per CDR3 protein. The profile covers under 200,000 distinct CDR3 sequences, with under 13% appearing a single time and 9.5% to 15% taken by the ten largest. V dropped 5 bases and J dropped 5 bases, with 11 bases sitting between them. The germline CDR1 and CDR2 sequences are SGHTA and FQGNSA. CDR3 length: 13 amino acids. There are many counts of this clonotype. This chain connects TRBV7-2 to TRBJ2-3; D is ambiguous. The sequencing here drew on non-naive T cells sorted from PBMCs, taken 40 to 50 days after vaccination. This sequence was found in a man in his forties or fifties who received an inactivated influenza vaccine. The CDR3 DNA follows: TGTGCCAGCAGCCCAGTTCTTAGAGATACGCAGTATTTT. The encoded protein is CASSPVLRDTQYF.